What follows are 23 T cell receptor beta chains derived from one specimen sequenced in a study of PD-L1 blockade in urothelial cancer. TCRdb's copy holds only in-frame clones and misses some; the assay was immunoSEQ multiplex PCR. The sample yields some 80,000 clones, about 85% seen once. Specimen: PBMCs, collected around atezolizumab (anti-PD-L1) treatment. These receptors were taken from a woman between 65 and 79 years old with urothelial cancer.

This clone was seen more than once but under ten times. The chain employs TRBV5-4 and TRBJ1-2; 9 bases are a match to TRBD1. After removal of 6 bases from V and 4 bases from J, the junction contained 4 bases not matched to a gene. The CDR3 length is 13 residues. Germline CDR1 and CDR2: SGHNT and YYREEE (reference sequence). This CDR3 reads CASNTGGTYGYTF. The CDR3 region has the DNA TGTGCCAGCAATACAGGGGGCACCTATGGCTACACCTTC.

V gene TRBV5-1 combines with J gene TRBJ2-7; 9 bases are a match to TRBD1. Germline CDR1 reads SGHRS; CDR2 reads YFSETQ. The CDR3 has 17 residues. V lost 0 bases to trimming and J lost 4 bases; unmatched junction nucleotides: 11. In nucleotides, the CDR3 is TGCGCCAGCAGCTTGGGCATAACGGGACAGGGTAATTACGAGCAGTACTTC. Encoded protein: CASSLGITGQGNYEQYF.

The V and J genes are TRBV7-9 and TRBJ1-5; D is unresolved. The CDR3 contains 14 residues. Germline CDR1 reads SEHNR; CDR2 reads FQNEAQ (reference sequence). Trimming stripped 0 bases from V and 5 bases from J, with 8 bases between. CDR3 sequence (DNA): TGTGCCAGCAGCTTAGCGAACAGCCATCAGCCCCAGCATTTT. This translates into CASSLANSHQPQHF. Full variable domain (rest looked up from reference TRBV7-9 and TRBJ1-5): DTGVSQNPRHKITKRGQNVTFRCDPISEHNRLYWYRQTLGQGPEFLTYFQNEAQLEKSRLLSDRFSAERPKGSFSTLEIQRTEQGDSAMYLCASSLANSHQPQHFGDGTRLSIL.

CDR3 protein: CASEEDSSYNEQFF. The CDR3, as DNA: TGTGCCAGCGAGGAGGACAGCTCCTACAATGAGCAGTTCTTC. This chain connects TRBV2 to TRBJ2-1; the D gene is possibly TRBD1 (6 bases). The CDR3 is 14 amino acids. V was cut by 8 bases and J by 0 bases, with 11 bases left in between. CDR1 is SNHLY and CDR2 is FYNNEI in the germline V gene.

This rearrangement joins TRBV29-1 to TRBJ2-5; 12 nucleotides align to TRBD2. Unmatched junction bases numbered 7, after V lost 7 bases and J lost 1 base. Germline V gene lookup returns CDR1 SQVTM and CDR2 ANQGSEA. The CDR3 covers 15 residues. The CDR3 region has the DNA TGCAGCGGGATGGCTAGCGGGAGGGCCCAAGAGACCCAGTACTTC. Protein product: CSGMASGRAQETQYF.

V is TRBV7-2 and J is TRBJ2-7; 8 positions agree with TRBD1. The CDR3 length is 14 residues. Trimming took 5 bases from V and 6 from J; bases not matched to a gene: 9. Germline values: CDR1 SGHTA, CDR2 FQGNSA. CDR3 in amino acids: CASSQHLTGAEQYF. The CDR3 nucleotides are TGTGCCAGCAGCCAACACCTGACAGGGGCCGAGCAGTACTTC.

This chain uses TRBV6-1 with TRBJ1-6; D perhaps matches TRBD1 (5 bases). CDR3 size: 17 residues. V shed 2 bases and J shed 9 bases, with 20 bases lying between them. Germline CDR1 is MNHNS and CDR2 is SASEGT. DNA for the CDR3: TGTGCCAGCAGTGAAAGGGGTGACAGAGCGACGGTTTCACCCCTCCACTTT. It yields the protein CASSERGDRATVSPLHF.

V usage is TRBV9 and J usage is TRBJ2-5, with 9 bases lining up with TRBD1. The CDR3 totals 17 residues. From germline, CDR1 is SGDLS and CDR2 YYNGEE. The V gene end was trimmed by 4 bases and the J gene end by 2 bases; junction bases not matched to a gene: 12. CDR3 amino acids: CASSPQWLDRGQETQYF. The CDR3 nucleotides read TGTGCCAGCAGCCCACAATGGCTGGACAGGGGTCAAGAGACCCAGTACTTC. Using reference TRBV9 and TRBJ2-5 for the parts outside the CDR3, the full variable domain is DSGVTQTPKHLITATGQRVTLRCSPRSGDLSVYWYQQSLDQGLQFLIQYYNGEERAKGNILERFSAQQFPDLHSELNLSSLELGDSALYFCASSPQWLDRGQETQYFGPGTRLLVL.

The rearrangement links TRBV7-9 to TRBJ2-7, with TRBD2 matching 10 bases. The CDR3 length is 16 residues. V trimming: 4 bases; J trimming: 5 bases; junction bases outside the gene matches: 11. Germline V CDR1 and CDR2: SEHNR, FQNEAQ (reference sequence). The CDR3 loop is CASSSSSSGSANEQYF. The CDR3 coding sequence is TGTGCCAGCAGCTCCAGCTCTAGCGGGAGTGCCAACGAGCAGTACTTC.

In DNA, the CDR3 is TGCGCCAGCAGCCAAGGGGGAAGGGGGATCGCCGAAAAACTGTTTTTT. Translation gives CASSQGGRGIAEKLFF. This chain uses TRBV4-3 with TRBJ1-4, with D perhaps TRBD1 (6 bases). With 1 base removed from V and 8 bases from J, the gap between germline ends came to 17 bases. CDR1 is LGHNA and CDR2 is YSLEER in the germline V gene. The CDR3 is made up of 16 amino acids.

The chain uses TRBV29-1 and TRBJ2-7, with D possibly matching TRBD1 (5 bases). CDR1 SQVTM and CDR2 ANQGSEA come from the germline V gene. The CDR3 has 15 residues. With 1 base removed from V and 3 bases from J, the gap between germline ends came to 16 bases. For the CDR3, the DNA is TGCAGCGTTGAAGGATTCAGGGAAACGTTCTACGAGCAGTACTTC. Its translation: CSVEGFRETFYEQYF.

The chain joins TRBV5-4 to TRBJ2-7, with a weak D call TRBD2 (6 bases). Trimming stripped 3 bases from V and 4 bases from J, with 11 bases between. CDR1 and CDR2 from the germline V gene are SGHNT and YYREEE (reference sequence). This CDR3 region has 13 residues. CDR3 sequence reads: CASSSGLPYEQYF. CDR3 sequence (DNA): TGTGCCAGCAGCTCGGGACTTCCATACGAGCAGTACTTC.

The rearrangement links TRBV9 to TRBJ1-2, with TRBD1 as a possible D gene (6 bases). The CDR3 totals 15 residues. Deletions cut 6 bases from V and 4 bases from J, with 19 bases between. From germline, CDR1 is SGDLS and CDR2 YYNGEE. In DNA form, the CDR3 reads TGTGCCAGCACCACGCCCGGGGGGGCAGGCTATGGCTACACCTTC. This codes for CASTTPGGAGYGYTF.

CDR3 DNA sequence: TGTGCCAGCAGCTTACTAGCGGGATCCTACAATGAGCAGTTCTTC. It translates to CASSLLAGSYNEQFF. The rearrangement links TRBV7-8 to TRBJ2-1; 9 nucleotides match TRBD2. Germline V gives CDR1 SGHVS, CDR2 FQNEAQ. V shed 2 bases and J 1 base; nucleotides not matched to a gene: 0. CDR3 size: 15 residues.

The rearrangement links TRBV4-1 to TRBJ1-6; unclear D gene. This CDR3 is 15 amino acids long. Germline V gives CDR1 MGHRA, CDR2 YSYEKL. Trimming removed 0 bases from V and 8 bases from J, with 11 bases in between. In DNA form, the CDR3 reads TGCGCCAGCAGCCAAGATCCGGGGTTGTATTCACCCCTCCACTTT. Amino acids: CASSQDPGLYSPLHF.

This clone has a count of ten or more. This sequence joins TRBV9 and TRBJ2-2; D remains ambiguous. Germline CDR1 SGDLS, CDR2 YYNGEE. The CDR3 is 14 amino acids. V gave up 0 bases and J gave up 1 base, with 4 bases separating them. CDR3 DNA: TGTGCCAGCAGCGTAGCCGTGAACACCGGGGAGCTGTTTTTT. It translates to CASSVAVNTGELFF.

The V gene is TRBV7-2, the J gene TRBJ2-2, with TRBD1 identical over 9 bases. J gave up 1 base and V 6 bases, and 0 bases lay outside the gene matches. Germline CDR1 SGHTA, CDR2 FQGNSA. CDR3 length: 14 amino acids. CDR3 region: CASRDRGNTGELFF. DNA for the CDR3: TGTGCCAGCAGGGACAGGGGGAACACCGGGGAGCTGTTTTTT.

This clone was seen only once. CDR3 coding DNA: TGTGCCAGCAGCGGTATCCTTGGAGGGAAGGATGAGCAGTTCTTC. This gives the protein CASSGILGGKDEQFF. The gene calls are TRBV27 and TRBJ2-1, with D perhaps TRBD2 (6 bases). V shed 6 bases and J shed 8 bases, with 20 bases lying between them. Germline values: CDR1 MNHEY, CDR2 SMNVEV (reference sequence). The CDR3 has 15 amino acids.

The V gene is TRBV18, the J gene TRBJ1-3; D may be TRBD1 (5 bases). V lost 3 bases and J lost 2, with 14 bases in between. CDR3 length equals 16 residues. CDR1 and CDR2 (germline): KGHSH, LQKENI. CDR3 amino acids: CASSPAEARAGNTIYF. CDR3 sequence (DNA): TGTGCCAGCTCACCCGCAGAAGCCAGGGCTGGAAACACCATATATTTT.

This clone was detected a few times. The chain carries TRBV4-1 and TRBJ2-7; 9 nucleotides agree with TRBD1. Germline values: CDR1 MGHRA, CDR2 YSYEKL. The CDR3 runs to 15 residues. J was trimmed by 4 bases and V by 5 bases; bases with no gene match: 9. CDR3 nucleotide sequence: TGCGCCAGCAGCTTCGACAGGGGGATGCCGTACGAGCAGTACTTC. Protein sequence: CASSFDRGMPYEQYF.

CDR3 DNA sequence: TGTGCCATAACCCGGGACAAGATAAGCCCTTCGGATGGCTACACCTTC. Translation: CAITRDKISPSDGYTF. J is TRBJ1-2 and V is TRBV2; possibly TRBD1 for D (6 bases). V lost 10 bases and J lost 6, with 27 bases in between. The CDR3 extends over 16 amino acids. CDR1 SNHLY and CDR2 FYNNEI come from the germline V gene. Looking up the rest from reference TRBV2 and TRBJ1-2 gives the full variable domain: EPEVTQTPSHQVTQMGQEVILRCVPISNHLYFYWYRQILGQKVEFLVSFYNNEISEKSEIFDDQFSVERPDGSNFTLKIRSTKLEDSAMYFCAITRDKISPSDGYTFGSGTRLTVV.

The chain couples TRBV7-6 to TRBJ2-2; 8 bases agree with TRBD1. Unmatched junction bases numbered 5, after V lost 5 bases and J lost 3 bases. Germline values: CDR1 SGHVS, CDR2 FNYEAQ. The CDR3 length is 15 residues. The CDR3 spells CASSPTGVDTGELFF. In DNA form, the CDR3 reads TGTGCCAGCAGCCCGACAGGGGTGGACACCGGGGAGCTGTTTTTT. The full variable domain, completed using reference TRBV7-6 and TRBJ2-2, is GAGVSQSPRYKVTKRGQDVALRCDPISGHVSLYWYRQALGQGPEFLTYFNYEAQQDKSGLPNDRFSAERPEGSISTLTIQRTEQRDSAMYRCASSPTGVDTGELFFGEGSRLTVL.

This sequence joins TRBV4-1 and TRBJ1-1, with D hard to call. The CDR3 is made up of 14 amino acids. The germline CDR1 and CDR2 sequences are MGHRA and YSYEKL. V shed 0 bases and J shed 1 base, with 6 bases lying between them. CDR3 coding DNA: TGCGCCAGCAGCCAAGATCGGGGGAACACTGAAGCTTTCTTT. Translating it yields CASSQDRGNTEAFF.